This T cell receptor beta chain was sequenced during a study of T-cell memory formation after mild COVID-19. Regarding the study as a whole: In pre-infection memory, a portion of responding clones appeared, which suggested that cross-reactive memory joined. CD8+ contracting clones occupied EMRA, while CD4+ ones occupied mainly CM and EM. Clones shrinking between day 15 and 85 showed a balanced CD4/CD8 split, and those that grew later tilted toward CD4+. The SARS-CoV-2 specificity of second-wave clones reaching peak at day 37 remained unverified.

Using its own MiXCR run on the 5' RACE reads, TCRdb lists one record per CDR3 protein. In the table there are some 350,000 distinct CDR3 sequences, approximately 16% of which are singletons. This clonotype came up a few times. Its antigen is still unknown. Germline V gene sequence: CDR1 SGHRS, CDR2 YFSETQ. CDR3 length equals 15 residues. V was clipped by 0 bases and J by 5 bases, with 14 bases between them. The sequenced material came from PBMCs or a T cell subset sorted from them (not recorded which). The receptor was isolated from a man aged 18 to 30 who had mild COVID-19 (a few samples of this study predate the infection). Cell type and time point are not known. The J gene is TRBJ1-2, the V gene TRBV5-1; D call uncertain. The CDR3 sequence is CASSLGVGLGYGYTF. DNA for the CDR3: TGCGCCAGCAGCTTGGGAGTGGGTCTTGGATATGGCTACACCTTC. Complete variable domain (other parts from reference TRBV5-1 and TRBJ1-2): KAGVTQTPRYLIKTRGQQVTLSCSPISGHRSVSWYQQTPGQGLQFLFEYFSETQRNKGNFPGRFSGRQFSNSRSEMNVSTLELGDSALYLCASSLGVGLGYGYTFGSGTRLTVV.